A single sample is the source of the 13 T cell receptor beta chains below, sequenced in a study of T cells in localized non-small cell lung cancer. Repertoires were generated with immunoSEQ multiplex PCR, while TCRdb's copy carries only in-frame clones and drops some. The sample shows tens of thousands of clones, 80% to 95% of them seen only once. The sample consisted of peripheral blood, taken before any cancer treatment. These receptors all come from a female donor at least 60 years old with stage I lung adenocarcinoma.

V gene TRBV4-1 combines with J gene TRBJ1-4; the match to TRBD1 covers 7 bases. The germline V gene has CDR1 MGHRA and CDR2 YSYEKL. The V gene end was trimmed by 1 base and the J gene end by 8 bases; junction bases not matched to a gene: 13. The CDR3 is made up of 17 amino acids. This CDR3 is CASSQGIIRDRIEKLFF. The DNA of the CDR3 is TGCGCCAGCAGCCAAGGCATAATCCGGGACAGAATCGAAAAACTGTTTTTT.

This chain joins TRBV15 and TRBJ1-4; 7 nucleotides align to TRBD1. After removal of 5 bases from V and 4 bases from J, the junction contained 7 bases not matched to a gene. Germline CDR1 reads LNHNV; CDR2 reads YYDKDF (reference sequence). This CDR3 has 15 residues. The CDR3 is CATSVNGQVNEKLFF. The DNA for the CDR3 is TGTGCCACCAGCGTTAATGGACAGGTTAATGAAAAACTGTTTTTT. Looking up the rest from reference TRBV15 and TRBJ1-4 gives the full variable domain: DAMVIQNPRYQVTQFGKPVTLSCSQTLNHNVMYWYQQKSSQAPKLLFHYYDKDFNNEADTPDNFQSRRPNTSFCFLDIRSPGLGDTAMYLCATSVNGQVNEKLFFGSGTQLSVL.

The rearrangement uses TRBV28 and TRBJ1-1; D ambiguous. Germline loops: CDR1 MDHEN, CDR2 SYDVKM. There are 13 residues in the CDR3. Trimming took off 5 bases at V and 4 bases at J, with 11 bases between the two ends. The CDR3 here is CASSPSKVTEAFF. The CDR3, as DNA: TGTGCCAGCAGTCCCTCTAAGGTCACTGAAGCTTTCTTT. Together with reference TRBV28 and TRBJ1-1, the CDR3 gives the full variable domain: DVKVTQSSRYLVKRTGEKVFLECVQDMDHENMFWYRQDPGLGLRLIYFSYDVKMKEKGDIPEGYSVSREKKERFSLILESASTNQTSMYLCASSPSKVTEAFFGQGTRLTVV.

The chain joins TRBV19 to TRBJ2-3; 8 positions match TRBD1. This CDR3 has 13 residues. With 6 bases clipped from V and 5 bases from J, the junction kept 4 bases outside the gene matches. From germline, CDR1 is LNHDA and CDR2 SQIVND (reference sequence). This chain's CDR3 is CASSLTGEDTQYF. In nucleotides, the CDR3 is TGTGCCAGTAGCCTGACAGGGGAAGATACGCAGTATTTT.

The chain links TRBV9 to TRBJ1-2; no clear D gene. V gave up 0 bases and J gave up 13 bases, with 10 bases separating them. Germline loops: CDR1 SGDLS, CDR2 YYNGEE. This CDR3 region has 11 residues. Here the CDR3 DNA reads TGTGCCAGCAGCGTAGTCCCCCCCGCCACCTTC. This codes for CASSVVPPATF.

This rearrangement joins TRBV19 to TRBJ2-6; D gene uncertain. V gave up 5 bases and J gave up 1 base, with 6 bases separating them. CDR3 size: 14 residues. CDR1 and CDR2 (germline): LNHDA, SQIVND (reference sequence). CDR3 residues: CASSASSGANVLTF. The DNA of the CDR3 is TGTGCCAGTAGTGCCTCTTCTGGGGCCAACGTCCTGACTTTC.

The V call is TRBV28, the J call TRBJ2-7; no clear D. Germline V CDR1 and CDR2: MDHEN, SYDVKM. The CDR3 consists of 14 residues. Trimming removed 4 bases from V and 6 bases from J, with 16 bases in between. The CDR3 sequence is CASSWVSGLSEQYF. The CDR3 DNA reads as TGTGCCAGCAGTTGGGTCTCCGGCCTCTCCGAGCAGTACTTC.

V and J are TRBV27 and TRBJ1-1; TRBD1 matches 7 bases. CDR1 is MNHEY and CDR2 is SMNVEV in the germline V gene (reference sequence). This CDR3 region has 14 residues. The trim removed 6 bases at V and 5 bases at J, leaving 9 bases unmatched. CDR3 coding DNA: TGTGCCAGCAGGGAGGGGACAGTGAGTACTGAAGCTTTCTTT. Translated, it gives CASREGTVSTEAFF.

The V call is TRBV28, the J call TRBJ2-5; TRBD1 might be the D (6 bases). Per germline, CDR1 MDHEN and CDR2 SYDVKM. V lost 6 bases and J lost 0, with 11 bases in between. The CDR3 runs to 14 residues. CDR3 nucleotides: TGTGCCAGCAGCCAAGGACAGAACCAAGAGACCCAGTACTTC. Protein product: CASSQGQNQETQYF. The full variable domain, completed using reference TRBV28 and TRBJ2-5, is DVKVTQSSRYLVKRTGEKVFLECVQDMDHENMFWYRQDPGLGLRLIYFSYDVKMKEKGDIPEGYSVSREKKERFSLILESASTNQTSMYLCASSQGQNQETQYFGPGTRLLVL.

Worth noting for this clone: At one end the junction does not follow the germline gene, possibly because of a read error. The CDR3 reads CASSLTSGRAEHRGAVF. The CDR3 region has the DNA TGCGCCAGCAGCCTTACTAGCGGGAGGGCCGAACACCGGGGAGCTGTTTTT. The genes are TRBV4-1 and TRBJ2-2, with 13 bases fitting TRBD2. CDR3 length equals 17 residues. Per the germline V gene, CDR1 is MGHRA and CDR2 is YSYEKL.

The chain couples TRBV28 to TRBJ1-1; 8 positions agree with TRBD1. V lost 5 bases to trimming and J lost 4 bases; unmatched junction nucleotides: 18. This CDR3 has 18 residues. The germline gives CDR1 MDHEN, CDR2 SYDVKM. The CDR3 sequence: CASSRAGQGLFLRTEAFF. The CDR3 coding sequence is TGTGCCAGCAGTCGAGCCGGACAGGGATTATTTTTACGCACTGAAGCTTTCTTT.

V usage is TRBV4-2 and J usage is TRBJ2-1; 7 nucleotides match TRBD2. V shed 4 bases, J shed 3 bases, and the junction held 6 bases outside the gene matches. The CDR3 spans 15 residues. CDR1 and CDR2 (germline): LGHNA, YNFKEQ. DNA for the CDR3: TGTGCCAGCAGCCCGGGGGAGGGCCTCTACAATGAGCAGTTCTTC. Protein sequence: CASSPGEGLYNEQFF.

The J gene is TRBJ2-1, the V gene TRBV11-2; 9 nucleotides agree with TRBD1. Germline CDR1 reads SGHAT; CDR2 reads FQNNGV. The length of the CDR3 is 16 residues. Germline trimming cut 0 bases from V and 8 bases from J; bases unmatched to any gene: 8. The CDR3 bases are TGTGCCAGCAGCTTAGAGGGGACAGGGTTTCGGGATGAGCAGTTCTTC. Protein sequence: CASSLEGTGFRDEQFF.